A selection of T cell receptor beta chains follows, all from one sample in a study of tumor-infiltrating lymphocytes in primary liver carcinoma. TCRdb called the multiplex PCR reads again in MiXCR, with one record for every CDR3 protein. The repertoire holds approximately 100,000 distinct CDR3 sequences, with about 63% as singletons. The specimen was liver tumor tissue from sampling region 2. These receptors were obtained from a woman in her sixties with primary liver carcinoma and hepatitis B virus infection. Both conserved end residues are part of each CDR3. A D gene is named only where the DNA matches it firmly. Clone size is shown for a subset of rows, as once, few, many or a class of expanded clone.

j_call: TRBJ2-1; v_call: TRBV11-2; clone_size: NA; d_call: NA; cdr3_nt: TGTGCCAGCAGCTTAGATGGGTTGGGAGCGGTCTACAATGAGCAGTTCTTC; cdr3_aa: CASSLDGLGAVYNEQFF
j_call: TRBJ1-2; v_call: TRBV4-2; clone_size: NA; d_call: TRBD1; cdr3_nt: TGTGCCGGCAGCCAAGAACAGGGGAATTGGCTTAATGGCTACACCTTC; cdr3_aa: CAGSQEQGNWLNGYTF
j_call: TRBJ1-4; v_call: TRBV7-9; clone_size: NA; d_call: TRBD1; cdr3_nt: TGTGCCAGCAGCCCAGGGGGACAGTCTGGAGAAAAACTGTTTTTT; cdr3_aa: CASSPGGQSGEKLFF
j_call: TRBJ2-3; v_call: TRBV6-5; clone_size: few; d_call: TRBD2; cdr3_nt: TGTGCCAGCAGTGGGACTATTGGGGATATGCAATATTTT; cdr3_aa: CASSGTIGDMQYF
j_call: TRBJ2-7; v_call: TRBV28; clone_size: many; d_call: NA; cdr3_nt: TGTGCCAGCAGCGGGCAGACGTTTAGCTCCTACGAGCAGTACTTC; cdr3_aa: CASSGQTFSSYEQYF
j_call: TRBJ2-1; v_call: TRBV10-3; clone_size: many; d_call: TRBD2; cdr3_nt: TGTGCCATCAGTGAGTCGGGGCGAACTAGCGGTGGGGACAATGAGCAGTTCTTC; cdr3_aa: CAISESGRTSGGDNEQFF
j_call: TRBJ2-7; v_call: TRBV28; clone_size: many; d_call: NA; cdr3_nt: TGTGCCAGCAGAACGGGACAATACGAGCAGTACTTC; cdr3_aa: CASRTGQYEQYF
j_call: TRBJ2-2; v_call: TRBV28; clone_size: many; d_call: TRBD2; cdr3_nt: TGTGCCAGCAGTTCCCAAAGACTAGCCCCCGGGGAGCTGTTTTTT; cdr3_aa: CASSSQRLAPGELFF
j_call: TRBJ2-1; v_call: TRBV11-2; clone_size: NA; d_call: NA; cdr3_nt: TGTGCCAGCAGCTTAATCCCGACAACCTTCTCCAACGATGAGCAGTTCTTC; cdr3_aa: CASSLIPTTFSNDEQFF
j_call: TRBJ2-1; v_call: TRBV12-3/TRBV12-4; clone_size: many; d_call: TRBD2; cdr3_nt: TGTGCCAGCACTACCACGACTAGCGGATACAATGAGCAGTTCTTC; cdr3_aa: CASTTTTSGYNEQFF
j_call: TRBJ2-1; v_call: TRBV5-6; clone_size: NA; d_call: TRBD2; cdr3_nt: TGTACCAGCAGCTTGGTAACTAGCGGGAGTATGCGAGAGCAGTTCTTC; cdr3_aa: CTSSLVTSGSMREQFF
j_call: TRBJ1-1; v_call: TRBV9; clone_size: few; d_call: NA; cdr3_nt: TGTGCCAGCAGCGTAGAGGAAAGGACTGAAGCTTTCTTT; cdr3_aa: CASSVEERTEAFF
j_call: TRBJ2-7; v_call: TRBV6-5; clone_size: NA; d_call: TRBD1; cdr3_nt: TGTGCCAGCAGTCTTACCTCGACAGGGAATATACAGTACTTC; cdr3_aa: CASSLTSTGNIQYF
j_call: TRBJ2-7; v_call: TRBV4-2; clone_size: NA; d_call: NA; cdr3_nt: TGTACCAGCAGCCGGTCCGCGTGGACAGCGGAAACCTACGAGCAGTACTTC; cdr3_aa: CTSSRSAWTAETYEQYF
j_call: TRBJ1-2; v_call: TRBV30; clone_size: few; d_call: NA; cdr3_nt: TGTGCCTGGAGTAATTCAAATGATCGAGGCTACACCTTC; cdr3_aa: CAWSNSNDRGYTF
j_call: TRBJ2-7; v_call: TRBV11-2; clone_size: once; d_call: NA; cdr3_nt: TGTGCTGGGAGCTTAGATGGACCCTATGGCGAGCAGTACTTC; cdr3_aa: CAGSLDGPYGEQYF
j_call: TRBJ2-1; v_call: TRBV6-1; clone_size: NA; d_call: NA; cdr3_nt: TGTGCCAGTAGTGAAGGGCTAGCGAGATACAATGAGCTGTTCTTC; cdr3_aa: CASSEGLARYNELFF
j_call: TRBJ2-3; v_call: TRBV19; clone_size: NA; d_call: TRBD2; cdr3_nt: TGTGCCAGTAAAGAGCGGGAAGGCACAGATACGCAGTATTTT; cdr3_aa: CASKEREGTDTQYF
j_call: TRBJ2-2; v_call: TRBV6-1; clone_size: many; d_call: NA; cdr3_nt: TGTGCCAGCGGCACAGGGTACACCGGGGAGCTGTTTTTT; cdr3_aa: CASGTGYTGELFF
j_call: TRBJ2-3; v_call: TRBV20-1; clone_size: many; d_call: NA; cdr3_nt: TGCAGCACAGCTCGCGATACGCAGTATTTT; cdr3_aa: CSTARDTQYF
j_call: TRBJ1-5; v_call: TRBV20-1; clone_size: few; d_call: NA; cdr3_nt: TGCAGTGGAAGGCAGGGGCAAGATCAGCCCCAGCATTTT; cdr3_aa: CSGRQGQDQPQHF
j_call: TRBJ1-2; v_call: TRBV11-2; clone_size: NA; d_call: NA; cdr3_nt: NA; cdr3_aa: CAGSLDPIRALRYGCTF
j_call: TRBJ1-5; v_call: TRBV6-1; clone_size: many; d_call: NA; cdr3_nt: TGTGCCAGCGGAACGCATAGCAATCAGCCCCAGCATTTT; cdr3_aa: CASGTHSNQPQHF
j_call: TRBJ1-2; v_call: TRBV6-5; clone_size: NA; d_call: NA; cdr3_nt: TGTACCAACAGCCTCCGGAGGGGCGATGGCTACACCTTC; cdr3_aa: CTNSLRRGDGYTF
j_call: TRBJ2-1; v_call: TRBV4-1; clone_size: NA; d_call: NA; cdr3_nt: TGCGCCAGCAGCCAAGTGGGGAGAGTGTCCTACAATGAGCACGTCTTC; cdr3_aa: CASSQVGRVSYNEHVF
j_call: TRBJ1-1; v_call: TRBV28; clone_size: few; d_call: NA; cdr3_nt: TGTGCCAGCAGCCAATGGATAAGTGGGTGGAACACTGAAGCTTTCTTT; cdr3_aa: CASSQWISGWNTEAFF
j_call: TRBJ2-5; v_call: TRBV4-1; clone_size: NA; d_call: NA; cdr3_nt: TGCGCCAGCAGCTTCCGGAGAATGGGGGCTCAGTACTTC; cdr3_aa: CASSFRRMGAQYF
j_call: TRBJ2-5; v_call: TRBV5-1; clone_size: many; d_call: TRBD1; cdr3_nt: TGCGCCAGCAGCCCGAGGGGGCACCAAGAGACCCAGTACTTC; cdr3_aa: CASSPRGHQETQYF
j_call: TRBJ2-6; v_call: TRBV2; clone_size: NA; d_call: NA; cdr3_nt: TGTGCCAGCAGTGAAGCCGCAGGGGTCGGGGCCAACGTCCTGACTTTC; cdr3_aa: CASSEAAGVGANVLTF
j_call: TRBJ2-1; v_call: TRBV11-2; clone_size: NA; d_call: NA; cdr3_nt: TGTGCCAGCAACCCCAGCAGGGGGGGGAGGGGGTTCAGCAATGAGCAGTTCTTC; cdr3_aa: CASNPSRGGRGFSNEQFF
j_call: TRBJ1-5; v_call: TRBV6-1; clone_size: NA; d_call: TRBD1; cdr3_nt: TGTGCCAGCAGTGAAGAGACAGGGGGCAATCAGCCCCAGCGATTT; cdr3_aa: CASSEETGGNQPQRF
j_call: TRBJ2-2; v_call: TRBV29-1; clone_size: NA; d_call: NA; cdr3_nt: TGCAGCGTTGTGTGGAGGTCCGGGGAGCTGTTTTTT; cdr3_aa: CSVVWRSGELFF
j_call: TRBJ1-5; v_call: TRBV12-3/TRBV12-4; clone_size: many; d_call: TRBD1; cdr3_nt: TGTGCCAGCAGACTACACGGACAGGGTCAGCCCCAGCATTTT; cdr3_aa: CASRLHGQGQPQHF
j_call: TRBJ1-5; v_call: TRBV7-8; clone_size: NA; d_call: NA; cdr3_nt: TGTGGCAGCAGCTTAGGTTGGGGCGATCAGCCCCAGCATTTT; cdr3_aa: CGSSLGWGDQPQHF
j_call: TRBJ2-7; v_call: TRBV28; clone_size: NA; d_call: NA; cdr3_nt: TGTGCCAGCAGTCCCCCTCTGGCGGGCCGGGACGAGCAGTACTTC; cdr3_aa: CASSPPLAGRDEQYF
j_call: TRBJ2-7; v_call: TRBV4-1; clone_size: NA; d_call: TRBD2; cdr3_nt: TGCGACAGCAGCCAAGGAAGTGGGAGGGCCGGCTACGAGCAGTACTTC; cdr3_aa: CDSSQGSGRAGYEQYF
j_call: TRBJ2-5; v_call: TRBV7-9; clone_size: NA; d_call: NA; cdr3_nt: TGTGCCAGCAGCTTCCGAGAACGAGAGACCCAGTACTTC; cdr3_aa: CASSFRERETQYF
j_call: TRBJ2-3; v_call: TRBV11-2; clone_size: NA; d_call: NA; cdr3_nt: TGTGCCAGCAGCTTATATCTGGATAATACAGTTACGCAGTATTTT; cdr3_aa: CASSLYLDNTVTQYF
j_call: TRBJ2-3; v_call: TRBV28; clone_size: NA; d_call: TRBD1; cdr3_nt: TGTGCCAGCAGTACGCACGGACAGGGTGGGGTGGATACGCAGTATTTT; cdr3_aa: CASSTHGQGGVDTQYF
j_call: TRBJ2-7; v_call: TRBV11-1; clone_size: NA; d_call: NA; cdr3_nt: TGTTTCAGCGGCCCTCGGACAGCAGGACTACGCGAGCAGTACTTC; cdr3_aa: CFSGPRTAGLREQYF
j_call: TRBJ2-5; v_call: TRBV28; clone_size: NA; d_call: NA; cdr3_nt: TGTGCCTGCAGTTTGCAAACTAGAGGCGATCTCCAGGAGACCCAGTACTTC; cdr3_aa: CACSLQTRGDLQETQYF
j_call: TRBJ2-7; v_call: TRBV11-3; clone_size: once; d_call: NA; cdr3_nt: TGTGCCAGCAGCTTAGAGAAGGGTAGCGGATCCTACGAGCAGTACTTT; cdr3_aa: CASSLEKGSGSYEQYF
j_call: TRBJ2-2; v_call: TRBV6-6; clone_size: NA; d_call: NA; cdr3_nt: TGTGCCAGCAGTTACTCCCGAGTGGAGCTGTTTTTT; cdr3_aa: CASSYSRVELFF
j_call: TRBJ2-1; v_call: TRBV14; clone_size: once; d_call: NA; cdr3_nt: TGTGCCAGCAGCCGAGAACAGGGAGGTGAGCAGTCCTTC; cdr3_aa: CASSREQGGEQSF
j_call: TRBJ2-3; v_call: TRBV11-2; clone_size: NA; d_call: TRBD1; cdr3_nt: TGTGCCAGCAGCTTAACTGGACAGGCGATCATAGATACGCAGTATTTT; cdr3_aa: CASSLTGQAIIDTQYF
j_call: TRBJ2-7; v_call: TRBV11-3; clone_size: once; d_call: NA; cdr3_nt: TGTGTCAGCAGCTTAGAAGCTAGTGGGAGACATCTTCGGACAACCTACGAGCACTACTTC; cdr3_aa: CVSSLEASGRHLRTTYEHYF
j_call: TRBJ2-7; v_call: TRBV28; clone_size: many; d_call: TRBD1; cdr3_nt: TGTGCCAGCAGTCTCTACGGACAGGGAAACTACGAGCAGTACTTC; cdr3_aa: CASSLYGQGNYEQYF
j_call: TRBJ1-1; v_call: TRBV12-3/TRBV12-4; clone_size: once; d_call: TRBD1; cdr3_nt: TGTGCTAGCAGTGCAGGAACCGGACAGGGGAACACTGAATCTTTCTTT; cdr3_aa: CASSAGTGQGNTESFF
j_call: TRBJ1-5; v_call: TRBV11-2; clone_size: NA; d_call: NA; cdr3_nt: TGTGCCAGCAGACTCGACCCCGGGAGGAAACAGCGCCAGCATTTT; cdr3_aa: CASRLDPGRKQRQHF
j_call: TRBJ2-7; v_call: TRBV6-6; clone_size: many; d_call: NA; cdr3_nt: TGTGCCAGCTCAAAAGGGGAGACCTACGAGCAGTACTTC; cdr3_aa: CASSKGETYEQYF
j_call: TRBJ1-2; v_call: TRBV4-1; clone_size: once; d_call: NA; cdr3_nt: TGCGTCAGCAGCAGGGCGGACCAAGACGGTCTCTATGGCTACACCTTC; cdr3_aa: CVSSRADQDGLYGYTF
j_call: TRBJ2-5; v_call: TRBV11-2; clone_size: NA; d_call: TRBD2; cdr3_nt: TGTGCCAGCAGCCCGTCATCCGGACTAGTGGGAGAAACCAAGTACTTC; cdr3_aa: CASSPSSGLVGETKYF
j_call: TRBJ1-5; v_call: TRBV7-8; clone_size: many; d_call: TRBD1; cdr3_nt: TGTGCCAGCAGCGTAAACAGGGGGCCGAGTCAGCCCCAGCATTTT; cdr3_aa: CASSVNRGPSQPQHF
j_call: TRBJ2-1; v_call: TRBV24-1; clone_size: NA; d_call: NA; cdr3_nt: TGTGCCACCAGTCAGGTAGGGACCTACAATGAGCAGTTCTTC; cdr3_aa: CATSQVGTYNEQFF
j_call: TRBJ2-3; v_call: TRBV12-3/TRBV12-4; clone_size: many; d_call: TRBD1; cdr3_nt: TGTGCCAGCAGTTTAAGGGGGCAGGGGGTGTATACGCAGTATTTT; cdr3_aa: CASSLRGQGVYTQYF
j_call: TRBJ1-1; v_call: TRBV6-5; clone_size: NA; d_call: NA; cdr3_nt: TGTGCCAGGACCAGAGCCGCCCTAGGTGAAGCTTTCTTT; cdr3_aa: CARTRAALGEAFF
j_call: TRBJ2-1; v_call: TRBV11-3; clone_size: once; d_call: TRBD2; cdr3_nt: TGTGCCAGCAGCTCCCGGGGGGTGCGGATCATGTGCAATGAGCAGTTCTTC; cdr3_aa: CASSSRGVRIMCNEQFF
j_call: TRBJ2-3; v_call: TRBV11-3; clone_size: NA; d_call: NA; cdr3_nt: TGTGCTAGCAGCTTTCGTACTAGCACAGATAAGCAGTATTTT; cdr3_aa: CASSFRTSTDKQYF
j_call: TRBJ2-3; v_call: TRBV10-2; clone_size: NA; d_call: NA; cdr3_nt: TGCGCCAGCAGTAGGCCTTCGAGGAAGACTAGTCTAGATACGCAGTATTTT; cdr3_aa: CASSRPSRKTSLDTQYF
j_call: TRBJ2-1; v_call: TRBV28; clone_size: NA; d_call: TRBD1; cdr3_nt: TGTACCGACTCCGGGACAGCTTACAATGAGCAGTTCTTC; cdr3_aa: CTDSGTAYNEQFF